The 13 T cell receptor beta chains in this list originate from one sample, sequenced in a study of cytomegalovirus exposure and HLA in healthy donors. TCRdb keeps only in-frame clones here, not all; method: immunoSEQ multiplex PCR. The table has approximately 150,000 clones, around nine tenths seen once. The sequencing sample was made of PBMCs. These receptors were collected from a man younger than 35 in good health and CMV-seropositive.

This chain links TRBV2 with TRBJ1-2; 7 bases align to TRBD1. V lost 6 bases to trimming and J lost 7 bases; unmatched junction nucleotides: 20. From germline, CDR1 is SNHLY and CDR2 FYNNEI. CDR3 length: 17 amino acids. The CDR3 DNA is TGTGCCAGCAGCGTAGGGACAGCTTCAATCATTGGGGGTGGCTACACCTTC. This sequence encodes CASSVGTASIIGGGYTF.

V usage is TRBV6-4 and J usage is TRBJ2-1; 10 positions match TRBD2. Germline values: CDR1 MRHNA, CDR2 SNTAGT. CDR3 size: 15 residues. V lost 6 bases and J lost 6; bases outside the gene matches: 8. DNA of the CDR3: TGTGCCAGCAGCGCCGGGACTAGCGTTACCAATGAGCAGTTCTTC. It is translated as CASSAGTSVTNEQFF.

The gene calls are TRBV5-4 and TRBJ2-7; no reliable D call. Germline CDR1 reads SGHNT; CDR2 reads YYREEE (reference sequence). Between the trimmed V and J ends, which lost 4 bases and 2 bases, there was a span of 16 bases. The CDR3 contains 15 residues. CDR3 protein: CASSPSGGAPYEQYF. In nucleotides, the CDR3 is TGTGCCAGCAGCCCCTCGGGTGGTGCGCCCTACGAGCAGTACTTC.

CDR3 in amino acids: CASSQGLGAGATGELFF. CDR3 coding DNA: TGTGCCAGCAGCCAAGGGCTGGGGGCGGGAGCCACCGGGGAGCTGTTTTTT. This chain connects TRBV14 to TRBJ2-2, with a weak D call TRBD2 (7 bases). Trimming took 1 base from V and 4 from J, leaving 16 bases between them. The CDR3 is 17 amino acids. The germline CDR1 and CDR2 sequences are SGHDN and FVKESK.

This chain links TRBV9 with TRBJ1-2, with 7 bases lining up with TRBD1. J lost 2 bases, V lost 4 bases, and 8 bases had no gene match. The V gene's germline CDR1 is SGDLS and CDR2 YYNGEE. The CDR3 runs 15 residues. This CDR3 reads CASSSWTGTNYGYTF. CDR3 nucleotides: TGTGCCAGCAGCTCATGGACAGGAACGAACTATGGCTACACCTTC.

The genes are TRBV2 and TRBJ2-5; 11 nucleotides line up with TRBD2. CDR1 is SNHLY and CDR2 is FYNNEI in the germline V gene. The V segment lost 6 bases and the J segment 3 bases; nucleotides outside the gene matches: 9. This CDR3 spans 16 amino acids. The CDR3 DNA is TGTGCCAGCAGCCCAGGCGGACTAGCGGGTGAAGAGACCCAGTACTTC. Encoded protein: CASSPGGLAGEETQYF.

The V gene is TRBV6-5, the J gene TRBJ1-3; D is unresolved. V lost 0 bases to trimming and J lost 0 bases, with 9 bases between them. The CDR3 runs to 16 residues. Germline loops: CDR1 MNHEY, CDR2 SVGAGI. The CDR3 loop is CASSYSAASSGNTIYF. The CDR3 region has the DNA TGTGCCAGCAGTTACTCGGCAGCGAGCTCTGGAAACACCATATATTTT.

The rearrangement uses TRBV7-9 and TRBJ2-7; 8 bases fit TRBD1. Germline CDR1 is SEHNR and CDR2 is FQNEAQ (reference sequence). The CDR3 spans 15 residues. V trimming: 1 base; J trimming: 4 bases; junction bases outside the gene matches: 6. CDR3 in amino acids: CASSLGTGLRYEQYF. The CDR3 bases are TGTGCCAGCAGCTTAGGGACAGGGCTACGATACGAGCAGTACTTC. The full variable domain, completed using reference TRBV7-9 and TRBJ2-7, is DTGVSQNPRHKITKRGQNVTFRCDPISEHNRLYWYRQTLGQGPEFLTYFQNEAQLEKSRLLSDRFSAERPKGSFSTLEIQRTEQGDSAMYLCASSLGTGLRYEQYFGPGTRLTVT.

The chain employs TRBV5-1 and TRBJ2-1, with 9 positions matching TRBD2. After removal of 0 bases from V and 9 bases from J, the junction contained 7 bases not matched to a gene. Per the germline V gene, CDR1 is SGHRS and CDR2 is YFSETQ. This CDR3 is built from 15 residues. CDR3 loop: CASSLASREGGEQFF. In DNA form, the CDR3 reads TGCGCCAGCAGCTTGGCCTCGCGGGAGGGCGGTGAGCAGTTCTTC.

The chain carries TRBV4-1 and TRBJ2-7; D is perhaps TRBD2 (7 bases). Germline CDR1 reads MGHRA; CDR2 reads YSYEKL. Trimming cost V 1 base and J 3 bases, with 13 bases left between them. CDR3 length equals 15 residues. The CDR3 DNA follows: TGCGCCAGCAGCCAAGGCCGGGGAGGGGGCTACGAGCAGTACTTC. Amino acids: CASSQGRGGGYEQYF.

V is TRBV30 and J is TRBJ1-2, with a tentative D call TRBD1 (5 bases). The CDR3 is made up of 13 amino acids. V was trimmed by 2 bases and J by 6 bases, leaving 13 bases between them. CDR1 and CDR2 from the germline V gene are GTSNPN and SVGIG (reference sequence). The CDR3 DNA reads as TGTGCCTGGAGTCTCCAGGGATTGGATGGCTACACCTTC. Translated: CAWSLQGLDGYTF.

This chain links TRBV28 with TRBJ1-5, with D perhaps matching TRBD1 (6 bases). CDR1 is MDHEN, CDR2 SYDVKM, per germline. V shed 6 bases and J shed 2 bases, with 23 bases lying between them. This CDR3 has 18 amino acids. The CDR3 reads CASSPRTDGLTRNQPQHF. As DNA, the CDR3 is TGTGCCAGCAGCCCCCGGACAGATGGCCTTACCCGCAATCAGCCCCAGCATTTT.

The gene calls are TRBV5-1 and TRBJ1-2; D gene ambiguous. The germline V gene has CDR1 SGHRS and CDR2 YFSETQ. V was trimmed by 4 bases and J by 3 bases, leaving 4 bases between them. The length of the CDR3 is 11 residues. This CDR3 reads CASSNYYGYTF. CDR3 coding DNA: TGCGCCAGCAGCAACTACTATGGCTACACCTTC.